The 3 T cell receptor beta chains below were found in one sample sequenced in a study of shared clonotypes between healthy human individuals. Generated by immunoSEQ multiplex PCR, the TCRdb table keeps only in-frame clones and is missing some. The sample lists some 1.4 million clones; roughly 96% were seen once. The sequenced sample consisted of naive CD4+ T cells sorted from blood. Stated subset: CD45RA+ positively selected. Receptors were obtained from a man aged 25-40 years in good health.

The chain has TRBV5-8 and TRBJ1-1; D remains unclear. CDR1 is SGHTS and CDR2 is YDEGEE in the germline V gene. V shed 2 bases and J shed 3 bases, with 8 bases lying between them. There are 13 residues in the CDR3. The CDR3 DNA reads as TGTGCCAGCAGCTTCGGCCTTCACACTGAAGCTTTCTTT. Translated, it gives CASSFGLHTEAFF.

The chain couples TRBV10-3 to TRBJ2-7; possible D gene TRBD2, 6 bases. CDR1 ENHRY and CDR2 SYGVKD come from the germline V gene. V was cut by 1 base and J by 5 bases, with 9 bases left in between. The CDR3 covers 13 residues. In DNA, the CDR3 is TGTGCCATCAGTGAGTTTGGAGGGCACGAGCAGTACTTC. Protein sequence: CAISEFGGHEQYF.

The CDR3 nucleotides read TGCGCCAGCAGCTTGGCTGAGACAGAAGATGGCTACACCTTC. The encoded protein is CASSLAETEDGYTF. The chain links TRBV5-1 to TRBJ1-2; the D gene is possibly TRBD1 (5 bases). Germline V gene sequence: CDR1 SGHRS, CDR2 YFSETQ. This CDR3 is built from 14 residues. The V end was cut by 0 bases, the J end by 6 bases, with 12 bases between.